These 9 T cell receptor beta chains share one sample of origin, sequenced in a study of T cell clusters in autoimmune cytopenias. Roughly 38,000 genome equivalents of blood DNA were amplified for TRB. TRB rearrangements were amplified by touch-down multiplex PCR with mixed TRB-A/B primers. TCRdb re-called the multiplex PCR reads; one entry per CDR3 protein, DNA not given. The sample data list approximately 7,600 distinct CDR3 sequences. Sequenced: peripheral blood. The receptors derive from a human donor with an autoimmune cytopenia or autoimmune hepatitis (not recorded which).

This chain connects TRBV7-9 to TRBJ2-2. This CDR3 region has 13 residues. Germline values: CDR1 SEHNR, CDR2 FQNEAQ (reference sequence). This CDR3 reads CASSLLHTGELFF. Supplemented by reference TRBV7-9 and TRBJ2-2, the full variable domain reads DTGVSQNPRHKITKRGQNVTFRCDPISEHNRLYWYRQTLGQGPEFLTYFQNEAQLEKSRLLSDRFSAERPKGSFSTLEIQRTEQGDSAMYLCASSLLHTGELFFGEGSRLTVL.

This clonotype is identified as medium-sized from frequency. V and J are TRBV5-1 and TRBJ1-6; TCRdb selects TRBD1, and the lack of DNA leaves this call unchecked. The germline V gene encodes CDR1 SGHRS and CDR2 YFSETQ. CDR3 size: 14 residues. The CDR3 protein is CASSLEGIDSPLHF.

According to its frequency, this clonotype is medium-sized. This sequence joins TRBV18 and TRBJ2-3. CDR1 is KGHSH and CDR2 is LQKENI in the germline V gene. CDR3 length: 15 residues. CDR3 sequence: CASSPRTAHTDTQYF.

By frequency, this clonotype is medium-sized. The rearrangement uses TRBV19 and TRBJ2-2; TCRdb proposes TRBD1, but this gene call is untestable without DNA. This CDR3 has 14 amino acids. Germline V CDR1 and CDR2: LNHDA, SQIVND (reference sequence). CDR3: CASRGTGAAGELFF.

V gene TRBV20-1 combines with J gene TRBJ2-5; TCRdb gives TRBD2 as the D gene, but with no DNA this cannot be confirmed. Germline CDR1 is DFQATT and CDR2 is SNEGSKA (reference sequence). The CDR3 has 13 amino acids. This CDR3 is CSAREQGGETQYF.

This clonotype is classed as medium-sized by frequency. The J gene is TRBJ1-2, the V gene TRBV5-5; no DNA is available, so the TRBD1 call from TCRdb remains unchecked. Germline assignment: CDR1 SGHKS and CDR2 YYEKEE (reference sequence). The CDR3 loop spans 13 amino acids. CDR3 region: CASSSQGYDGYTF.

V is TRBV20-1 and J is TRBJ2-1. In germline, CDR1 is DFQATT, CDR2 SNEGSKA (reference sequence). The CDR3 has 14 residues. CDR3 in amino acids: CSARVPDGTNEQFF.

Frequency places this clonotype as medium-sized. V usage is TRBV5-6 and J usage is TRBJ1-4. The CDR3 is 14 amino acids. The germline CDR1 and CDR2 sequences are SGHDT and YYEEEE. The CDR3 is CASSFGRVNEKLFF.

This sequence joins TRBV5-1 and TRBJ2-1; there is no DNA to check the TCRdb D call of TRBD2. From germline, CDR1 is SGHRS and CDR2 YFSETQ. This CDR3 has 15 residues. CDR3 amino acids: CASRPLAGADNEQFF.